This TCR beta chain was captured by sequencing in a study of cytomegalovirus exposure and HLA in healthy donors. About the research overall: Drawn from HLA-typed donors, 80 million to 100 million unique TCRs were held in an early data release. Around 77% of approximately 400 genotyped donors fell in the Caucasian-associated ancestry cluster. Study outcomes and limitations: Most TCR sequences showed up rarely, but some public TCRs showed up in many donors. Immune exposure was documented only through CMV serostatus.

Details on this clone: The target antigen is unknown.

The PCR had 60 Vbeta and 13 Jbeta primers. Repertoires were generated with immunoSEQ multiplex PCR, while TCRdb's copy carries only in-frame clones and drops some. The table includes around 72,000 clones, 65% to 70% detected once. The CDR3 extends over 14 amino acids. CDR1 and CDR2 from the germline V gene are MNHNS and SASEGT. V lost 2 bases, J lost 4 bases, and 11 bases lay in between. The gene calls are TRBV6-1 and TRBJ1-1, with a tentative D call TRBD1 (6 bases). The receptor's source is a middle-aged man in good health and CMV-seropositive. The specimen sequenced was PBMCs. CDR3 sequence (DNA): TGTGCCAGCAGTGAACTGGCAGGGGTCACTGAAGCTTTCTTT. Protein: CASSELAGVTEAFF.